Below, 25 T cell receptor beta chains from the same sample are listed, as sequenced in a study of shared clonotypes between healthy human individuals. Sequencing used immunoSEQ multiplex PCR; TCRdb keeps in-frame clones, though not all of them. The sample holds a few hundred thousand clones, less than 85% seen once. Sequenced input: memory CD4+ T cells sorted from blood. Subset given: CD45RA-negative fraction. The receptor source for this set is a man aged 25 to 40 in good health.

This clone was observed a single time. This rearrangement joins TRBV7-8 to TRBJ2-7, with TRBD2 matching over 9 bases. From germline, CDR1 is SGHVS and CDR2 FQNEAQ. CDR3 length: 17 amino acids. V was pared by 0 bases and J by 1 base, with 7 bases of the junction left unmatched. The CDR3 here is CASSLALSGSESYEQYF. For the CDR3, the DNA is TGTGCCAGCAGCTTAGCCCTTAGCGGGAGCGAATCCTACGAGCAGTACTTC. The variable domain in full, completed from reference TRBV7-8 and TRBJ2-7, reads GAGVSQSPRYKVAKRGQDVALRCDPISGHVSLFWYQQALGQGPEFLTYFQNEAQLDKSGLPSDRFFAERPEGSVSTLKIQRTQQEDSAVYLCASSLALSGSESYEQYFGPGTRLTVT.

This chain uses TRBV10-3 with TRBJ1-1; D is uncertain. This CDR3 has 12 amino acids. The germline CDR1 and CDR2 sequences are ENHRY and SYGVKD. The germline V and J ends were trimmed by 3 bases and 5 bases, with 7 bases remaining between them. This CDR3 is CAISEVRTEAFF. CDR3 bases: TGTGCCATCAGTGAAGTGAGGACTGAAGCTTTCTTT.

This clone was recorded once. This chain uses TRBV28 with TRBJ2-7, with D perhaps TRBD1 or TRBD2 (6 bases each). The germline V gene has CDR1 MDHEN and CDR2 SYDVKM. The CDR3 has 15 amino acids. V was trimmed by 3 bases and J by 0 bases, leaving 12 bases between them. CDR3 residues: CASSLWGASSYEQYF. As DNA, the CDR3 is TGTGCCAGCAGTTTGTGGGGGGCGAGCTCCTACGAGCAGTACTTC. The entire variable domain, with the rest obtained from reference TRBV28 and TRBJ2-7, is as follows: DVKVTQSSRYLVKRTGEKVFLECVQDMDHENMFWYRQDPGLGLRLIYFSYDVKMKEKGDIPEGYSVSREKKERFSLILESASTNQTSMYLCASSLWGASSYEQYFGPGTRLTVT.

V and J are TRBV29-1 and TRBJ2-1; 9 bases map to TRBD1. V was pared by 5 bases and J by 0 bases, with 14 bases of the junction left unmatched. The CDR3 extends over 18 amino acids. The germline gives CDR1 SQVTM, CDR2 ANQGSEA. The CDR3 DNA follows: TGCAGCGTTTATTCGACAGGGGGGCCTCCGAGCTCCTACAATGAGCAGTTCTTC. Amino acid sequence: CSVYSTGGPPSSYNEQFF.

CDR3 region: CASSLQWGTYEQYF. The CDR3, as DNA: TGTGCCAGCAGTTTACAGTGGGGGACCTACGAGCAGTACTTC. The genes are TRBV27 and TRBJ2-7; either TRBD1 or TRBD2 may supply D (5 bases each). The germline CDR1 and CDR2 sequences are MNHEY and SMNVEV (reference sequence). The CDR3 extends over 14 amino acids. Trimming cost V 2 bases and J 2 bases, with 10 bases left between them.

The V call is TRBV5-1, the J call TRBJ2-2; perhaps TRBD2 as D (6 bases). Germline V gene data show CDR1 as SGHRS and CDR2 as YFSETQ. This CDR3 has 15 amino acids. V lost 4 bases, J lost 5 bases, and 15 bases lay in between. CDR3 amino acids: CASSPRDSRTGELFF. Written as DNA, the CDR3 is TGCGCCAGCAGCCCACGGGACTCCCGTACCGGGGAGCTGTTTTTT. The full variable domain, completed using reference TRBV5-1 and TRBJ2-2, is KAGVTQTPRYLIKTRGQQVTLSCSPISGHRSVSWYQQTPGQGLQFLFEYFSETQRNKGNFPGRFSGRQFSNSRSEMNVSTLELGDSALYLCASSPRDSRTGELFFGEGSRLTVL.

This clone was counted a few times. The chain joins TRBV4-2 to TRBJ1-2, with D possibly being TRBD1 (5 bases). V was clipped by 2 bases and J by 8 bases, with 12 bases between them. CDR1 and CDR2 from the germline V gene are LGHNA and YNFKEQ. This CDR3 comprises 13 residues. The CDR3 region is CASSQRGRDGYTF. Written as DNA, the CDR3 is TGTGCCAGCAGCCAAAGGGGCAGGGACGGCTACACCTTC.

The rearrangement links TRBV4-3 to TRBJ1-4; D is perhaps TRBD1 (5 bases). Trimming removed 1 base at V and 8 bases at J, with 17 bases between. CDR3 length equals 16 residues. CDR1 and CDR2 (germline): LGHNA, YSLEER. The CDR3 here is CASSQGAGLRGEKLFF. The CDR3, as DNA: TGCGCCAGCAGCCAAGGGGCGGGACTCCGGGGGGAAAAACTGTTTTTT.

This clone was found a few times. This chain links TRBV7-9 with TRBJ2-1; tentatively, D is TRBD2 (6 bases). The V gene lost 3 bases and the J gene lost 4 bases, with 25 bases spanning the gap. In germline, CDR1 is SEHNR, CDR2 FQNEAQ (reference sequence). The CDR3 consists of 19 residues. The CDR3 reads CASSLLRNKGLELYNEQFF. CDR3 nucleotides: TGTGCCAGCAGCTTGTTGCGGAATAAGGGACTGGAATTATACAATGAGCAGTTCTTC.

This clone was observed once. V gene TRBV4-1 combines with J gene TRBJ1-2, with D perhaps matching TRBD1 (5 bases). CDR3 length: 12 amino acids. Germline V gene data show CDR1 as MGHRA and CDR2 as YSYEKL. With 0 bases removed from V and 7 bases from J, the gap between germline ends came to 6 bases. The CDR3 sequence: CASSQDRVGYTF. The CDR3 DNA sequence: TGCGCCAGCAGCCAAGACAGGGTTGGCTACACCTTC.

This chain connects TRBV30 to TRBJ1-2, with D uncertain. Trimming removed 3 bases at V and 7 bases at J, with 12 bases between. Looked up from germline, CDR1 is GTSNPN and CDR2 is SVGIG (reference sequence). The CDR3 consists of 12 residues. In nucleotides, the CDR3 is TGTGCCTGGAGATCGGGGAAGTCTGGCTACACCTTC. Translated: CAWRSGKSGYTF.

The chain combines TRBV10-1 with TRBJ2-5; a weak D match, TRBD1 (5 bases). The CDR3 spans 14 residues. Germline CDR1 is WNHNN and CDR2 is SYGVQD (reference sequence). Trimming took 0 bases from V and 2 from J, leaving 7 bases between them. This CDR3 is CASSESTAQETQYF. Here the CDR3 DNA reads TGCGCCAGCAGTGAGTCGACAGCACAAGAGACCCAGTACTTC.

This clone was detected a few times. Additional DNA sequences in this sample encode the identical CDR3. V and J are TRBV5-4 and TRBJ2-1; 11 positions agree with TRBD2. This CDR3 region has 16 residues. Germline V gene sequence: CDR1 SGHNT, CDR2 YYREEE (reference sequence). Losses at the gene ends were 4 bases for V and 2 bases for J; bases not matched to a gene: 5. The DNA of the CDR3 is TGTGCCAGCAGCCCGGGGACTAGCGGAGCCTACAATGAGCAGTTCTTC. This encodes CASSPGTSGAYNEQFF.

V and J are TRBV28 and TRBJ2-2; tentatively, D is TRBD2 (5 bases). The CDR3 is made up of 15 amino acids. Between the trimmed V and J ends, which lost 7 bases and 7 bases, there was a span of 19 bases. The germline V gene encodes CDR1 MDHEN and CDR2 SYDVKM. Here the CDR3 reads CASTAGATWDGELFF. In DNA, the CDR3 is TGTGCCAGCACTGCGGGCGCTACCTGGGACGGGGAGCTGTTTTTT.

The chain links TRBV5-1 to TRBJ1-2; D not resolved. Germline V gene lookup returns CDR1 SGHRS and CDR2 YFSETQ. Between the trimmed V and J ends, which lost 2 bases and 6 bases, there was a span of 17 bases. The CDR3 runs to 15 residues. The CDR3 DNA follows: TGCGCCAGCAGCTTTTCCGGACCAGAGGCTGATGGCTACACCTTC. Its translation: CASSFSGPEADGYTF.

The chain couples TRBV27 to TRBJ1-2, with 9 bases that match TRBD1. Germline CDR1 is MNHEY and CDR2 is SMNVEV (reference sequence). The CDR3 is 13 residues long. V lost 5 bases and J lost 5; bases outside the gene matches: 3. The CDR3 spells CASSPGQGYGYTF. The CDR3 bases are TGTGCCAGCAGTCCGGGACAGGGATATGGCTACACCTTC.

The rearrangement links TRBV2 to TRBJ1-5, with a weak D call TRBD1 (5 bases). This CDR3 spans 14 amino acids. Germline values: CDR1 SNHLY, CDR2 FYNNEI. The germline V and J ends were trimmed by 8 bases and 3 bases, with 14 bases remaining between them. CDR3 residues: CASVPGGVNQPQHF. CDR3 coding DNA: TGTGCCAGCGTCCCTGGGGGGGTCAATCAGCCCCAGCATTTT.

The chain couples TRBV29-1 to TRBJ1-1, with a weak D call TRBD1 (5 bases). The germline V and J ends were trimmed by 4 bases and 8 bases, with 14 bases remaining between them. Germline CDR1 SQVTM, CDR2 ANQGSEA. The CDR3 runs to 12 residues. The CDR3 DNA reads TGCAGCGTTGCTCAGGGACGGGGGGAAGCTTTCTTT. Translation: CSVAQGRGEAFF.

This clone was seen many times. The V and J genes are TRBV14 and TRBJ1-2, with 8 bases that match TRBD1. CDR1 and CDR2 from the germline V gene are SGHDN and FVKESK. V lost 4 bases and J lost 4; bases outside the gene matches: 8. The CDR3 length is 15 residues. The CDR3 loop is CASSPGQAITYGYTF. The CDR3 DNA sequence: TGTGCCAGCAGCCCGGGACAGGCAATTACCTATGGCTACACCTTC. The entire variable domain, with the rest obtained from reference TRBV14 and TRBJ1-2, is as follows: EAGVTQFPSHSVIEKGQTVTLRCDPISGHDNLYWYRRVMGKEIKFLLHFVKESKQDESGMPNNRFLAERTGGTYSTLKVQPAELEDSGVYFCASSPGQAITYGYTFGSGTRLTVV.

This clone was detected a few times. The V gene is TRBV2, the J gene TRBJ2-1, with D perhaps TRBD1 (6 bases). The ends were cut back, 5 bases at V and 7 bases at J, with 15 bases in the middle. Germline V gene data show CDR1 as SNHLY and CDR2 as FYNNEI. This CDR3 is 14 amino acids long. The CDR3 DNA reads TGTGCCAGCAGTCGAACAGGGATTTCGAATGAGCAGTTCTTC. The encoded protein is CASSRTGISNEQFF.

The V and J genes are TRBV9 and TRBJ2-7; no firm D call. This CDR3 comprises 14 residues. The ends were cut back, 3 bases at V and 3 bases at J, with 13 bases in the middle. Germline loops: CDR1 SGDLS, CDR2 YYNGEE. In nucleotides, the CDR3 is TGTGCCAGCAGCGGAGGAGTGGTCGGCTACGAGCAGTACTTC. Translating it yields CASSGGVVGYEQYF.

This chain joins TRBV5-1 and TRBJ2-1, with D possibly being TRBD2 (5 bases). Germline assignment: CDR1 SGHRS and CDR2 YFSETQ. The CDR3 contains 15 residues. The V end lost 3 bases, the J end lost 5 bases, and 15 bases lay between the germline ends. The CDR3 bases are TGCGCCAGCAGCTCGGGATCGCCGTCTAACAATGAGCAGTTCTTC. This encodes CASSSGSPSNNEQFF.

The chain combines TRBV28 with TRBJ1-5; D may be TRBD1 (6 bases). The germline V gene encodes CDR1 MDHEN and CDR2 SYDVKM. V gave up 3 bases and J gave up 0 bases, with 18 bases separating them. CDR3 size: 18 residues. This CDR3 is CASSLDRGMGNSNQPQHF. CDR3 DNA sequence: TGTGCCAGCAGTTTGGACAGAGGCATGGGAAATAGCAATCAGCCCCAGCATTTT.

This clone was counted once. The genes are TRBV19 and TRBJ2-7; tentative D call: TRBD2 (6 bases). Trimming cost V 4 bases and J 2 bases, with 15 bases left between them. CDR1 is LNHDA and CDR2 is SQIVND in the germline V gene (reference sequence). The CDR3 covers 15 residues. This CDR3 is CASSTLKRAPYEQYF. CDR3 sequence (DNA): TGTGCCAGTAGTACCTTGAAGCGGGCCCCCTACGAGCAGTACTTC.

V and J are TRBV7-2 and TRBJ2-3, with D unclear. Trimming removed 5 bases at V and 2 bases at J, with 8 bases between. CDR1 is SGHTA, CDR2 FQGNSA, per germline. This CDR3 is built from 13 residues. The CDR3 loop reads CASSLTTTDTQYF. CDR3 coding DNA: TGTGCCAGCAGCCTGACAACCACAGATACGCAGTATTTT.